A single sample is the source of the 21 T cell receptor beta chains below, sequenced in a study of T cell changes during pregnancy in multiple sclerosis. This table comes from immunoSEQ multiplex PCR, and its TCRdb copy is limited to in-frame clones, with some not included. The sample yields 59,000 or so clones, about 93% seen once. The material sequenced was peripheral blood, taken in the third trimester of pregnancy. These receptor sequences come from a female donor in good health, enrolled as a control in a pregnancy study.

The chain carries TRBV2 and TRBJ2-1, with 10 nucleotides matching TRBD2. The junction had 3 bases not matched to a gene; V was cut back by 7 bases and J by 3 bases. Germline V CDR1 and CDR2: SNHLY, FYNNEI. CDR3 size: 14 residues. The CDR3 loop reads CASTGTSDYNEQFF. The DNA for the CDR3 is TGTGCCAGCACAGGGACTAGCGACTACAATGAGCAGTTCTTC.

This chain links TRBV29-1 with TRBJ2-1; D unresolved. Germline lookup yields CDR1 SQVTM and CDR2 ANQGSEA. V lost 6 bases, J lost 8 bases, and 8 bases lay in between. The CDR3 has 10 residues. CDR3 in DNA: TGCAGCGTCCGCCGCGATGAGCAGTTCTTC. Its protein product is CSVRRDEQFF.

This rearrangement joins TRBV13 to TRBJ1-1; D is unclear. The CDR3 consists of 14 residues. V lost 7 bases and J 4 bases, leaving 16 bases between the germline ends. In germline, CDR1 is PRHDT, CDR2 FYEKMQ (reference sequence). The CDR3 spells CASTFRSGRTEAFF. In DNA, the CDR3 is TGTGCCAGCACGTTCAGAAGTGGTCGCACTGAAGCTTTCTTT.

The chain has TRBV29-1 and TRBJ1-1, with D maybe TRBD1 (6 bases). Germline-derived CDR1 and CDR2 are SQVTM and ANQGSEA. Trimming left V 7 bases short and J 8 bases short, with 20 bases between. The length of the CDR3 is 13 residues. The CDR3 coding sequence is TGCAGCGCCGAACAGGGTGGGATCGACGAAGCTTTCTTT. Protein product: CSAEQGGIDEAFF.

The chain combines TRBV7-2 with TRBJ2-3, with D unclear. Deletions cut 2 bases from V and 6 bases from J, with 18 bases between. CDR1 SGHTA and CDR2 FQGNSA come from the germline V gene. The CDR3 has 16 residues. CDR3 sequence reads: CASSLKSAPYSDTQYF. As DNA, the CDR3 is TGTGCCAGCAGCTTAAAAAGTGCGCCTTACTCCGATACGCAGTATTTT.

The chain employs TRBV5-5 and TRBJ2-7, with 8 bases that match TRBD1. With V trimmed by 3 bases and J by 1 base, 6 bases remained unmatched. Looked up from germline, CDR1 is SGHKS and CDR2 is YYEKEE (reference sequence). The CDR3 runs to 15 residues. CDR3 in DNA: TGTGCCAGCAGCTCGGACAGGGTTGGGTCCTACGAGCAGTACTTC. Translated, it gives CASSSDRVGSYEQYF.

J is TRBJ2-1 and V is TRBV6-4; 11 positions agree with TRBD2. The ends lost 0 bases at V and 7 bases at J; junction bases unmatched: 5. The CDR3 covers 16 residues. Per the germline V gene, CDR1 is MRHNA and CDR2 is SNTAGT. CDR3 sequence reads: CASSDSSGGASNEQFF. In DNA, the CDR3 is TGTGCCAGCAGTGACTCTAGCGGGGGGGCGTCAAATGAGCAGTTCTTC.

This clone was recorded a few times. The chain couples TRBV7-3 to TRBJ1-2; weak D call: TRBD1 (6 bases). Germline-derived CDR1 and CDR2 are SGHTA and FQGTGA. This CDR3 is built from 13 residues. Between the trimmed V and J ends, which lost 2 bases and 8 bases, there was a span of 12 bases. CDR3 protein: CASSLGGARGYTF. The CDR3 region has the DNA TGTGCCAGCAGCTTAGGGGGGGCTAGAGGCTACACCTTC.

The chain uses TRBV18 and TRBJ1-2, with no clear D. Germline lookup yields CDR1 KGHSH and CDR2 LQKENI. The CDR3 consists of 15 residues. V was clipped by 2 bases and J by 4 bases, with 14 bases between them. CDR3 residues: CASSPSRLDSYGYTF. The CDR3 nucleotides are TGTGCCAGCTCACCATCCAGGTTGGACTCCTATGGCTACACCTTC.

This chain uses TRBV13 with TRBJ2-1; 10 nucleotides line up with TRBD2. V shed 6 bases, J shed 7 bases, and the junction held 6 bases outside the gene matches. The V gene's germline CDR1 is PRHDT and CDR2 FYEKMQ (reference sequence). The CDR3 has 14 residues. The CDR3 DNA reads as TGTGCCAGCAGTTCAGCGGGGGGGCGGAATGAGCAGTTCTTC. It encodes CASSSAGGRNEQFF.

The count of this clone is one. The gene calls are TRBV28 and TRBJ1-5; 8 nucleotides match TRBD1. The germline gives CDR1 MDHEN, CDR2 SYDVKM. V lost 6 bases and J lost 6; bases outside the gene matches: 7. This CDR3 is 14 amino acids long. The CDR3 protein is CASSYRGSGQPQHF. The DNA of the CDR3 is TGTGCCAGCAGCTACAGGGGGTCCGGTCAGCCCCAGCATTTT.

Only one count was recorded for this clone. The rearrangement uses TRBV30 and TRBJ2-5; 12 nucleotides line up with TRBD2. The CDR3 is 17 residues long. J lost 8 bases, V lost 0 bases, and 13 bases had no gene match. Germline CDR1 reads GTSNPN; CDR2 reads SVGIG (reference sequence). The CDR3 here is CAWSVRTSGDLFGTQYF. Written as DNA, the CDR3 is TGTGCCTGGAGTGTCCGGACTAGCGGGGACCTCTTTGGAACCCAGTACTTC. Looking up the rest from reference TRBV30 and TRBJ2-5 gives the full variable domain: SQTIHQWPATLVQPVGSPLSLECTVEGTSNPNLYWYRQAAGRGLQLLFYSVGIGQISSEVPQNLSASRPQDRQFILSSKKLLLSDSGFYLCAWSVRTSGDLFGTQYFGPGTRLLVL.

The J gene is TRBJ2-6, the V gene TRBV6-5, with 7 bases aligning to TRBD1. The germline V gene encodes CDR1 MNHEY and CDR2 SVGAGI. This CDR3 has 16 residues. The V segment lost 2 bases and the J segment 9 bases; nucleotides outside the gene matches: 10. CDR3 nucleotides: TGTGCCAGCAGTTACCCAGGAGGACAGGCCAACAACGTCCTGACTTTC. This sequence encodes CASSYPGGQANNVLTF.

The V and J genes are TRBV28 and TRBJ1-1, with a possible D match to TRBD1 (6 bases). The V end was cut by 2 bases, the J end by 5 bases, with 18 bases between. The germline CDR1 and CDR2 sequences are MDHEN and SYDVKM. There are 16 residues in the CDR3. The CDR3 coding sequence is TGTGCCAGCAGTTTACCCCAGACAGGATTGGGGACTGAAGCTTTCTTT. Translation: CASSLPQTGLGTEAFF.

V gene TRBV29-1 combines with J gene TRBJ1-1; TRBD1 matches 8 bases. From germline, CDR1 is SQVTM and CDR2 ANQGSEA. Unmatched junction bases numbered 6, after V lost 6 bases and J lost 3 bases. The CDR3 runs to 13 residues. Here the CDR3 reads CSVETDRDTEAFF. In DNA, the CDR3 is TGCAGCGTGGAAACGGACAGGGACACTGAAGCTTTCTTT.

The chain has TRBV4-2 and TRBJ2-1; the match to TRBD2 covers 10 bases. Germline V lookup: CDR1 LGHNA, CDR2 YNFKEQ. V trimming: 0 bases; J trimming: 4 bases; junction bases outside the gene matches: 6. CDR3 length equals 17 residues. CDR3: CASSQESPLAGYNEQFF. CDR3 nucleotides: TGTGCCAGCAGCCAAGAAAGTCCACTAGCGGGGTACAATGAGCAGTTCTTC.

The V call is TRBV19, the J call TRBJ1-3; a possible D gene is TRBD1 (5 bases). V lost 5 bases and J 9 bases, leaving 17 bases between the germline ends. Per germline, CDR1 LNHDA and CDR2 SQIVND (reference sequence). CDR3 length equals 14 residues. In nucleotides, the CDR3 is TGTGCCAGTAGTTATGGGGACTCACGGACCACCATATATTTT. It codes for CASSYGDSRTTIYF.

This clone was seen more than once but under ten times. The CDR3 loop reads CASSWTGMNTEAFF. CDR3 DNA: TGTGCCAGCAGCTGGACGGGGATGAACACTGAAGCTTTCTTT. V and J are TRBV7-2 and TRBJ1-1; no clear D gene. V lost 4 bases and J 0 bases, leaving 9 bases between the germline ends. Per germline, CDR1 SGHTA and CDR2 FQGNSA. This CDR3 is built from 14 residues.

This clone was seen once. V gene TRBV28 combines with J gene TRBJ1-2; D is ambiguous. In germline, CDR1 is MDHEN, CDR2 SYDVKM. The CDR3 runs 15 residues. Trimming took 4 bases from V and 4 from J, leaving 16 bases between them. The CDR3 DNA reads as TGTGCCAGCAGTTCACAGAGGTGGGGAGTCTATGGCTACACCTTC. It translates to CASSSQRWGVYGYTF.

The V call is TRBV28, the J call TRBJ2-7; 11 nucleotides align to TRBD1. Losses at the gene ends were 4 bases for V and 6 bases for J; bases not matched to a gene: 14. The CDR3 sequence is 17 residues long. In germline, CDR1 is MDHEN, CDR2 SYDVKM. CDR3 sequence: CASSSTRRDRGIGEQYF. The CDR3 nucleotides read TGTGCCAGCAGTTCCACACGCCGGGACAGGGGGATCGGCGAGCAGTACTTC. Complete variable domain (other parts from reference TRBV28 and TRBJ2-7): DVKVTQSSRYLVKRTGEKVFLECVQDMDHENMFWYRQDPGLGLRLIYFSYDVKMKEKGDIPEGYSVSREKKERFSLILESASTNQTSMYLCASSSTRRDRGIGEQYFGPGTRLTVT.

The chain recombines TRBV7-2 with TRBJ1-2; unclear D gene. V was cut by 3 bases and J by 5 bases, with 13 bases left in between. Germline V lookup: CDR1 SGHTA, CDR2 FQGNSA. This CDR3 has 14 amino acids. Written as DNA, the CDR3 is TGTGCCAGCAGCTTCGCCACTCAAAGTTATGGCTACACCTTC. Amino acid sequence: CASSFATQSYGYTF. The full variable domain, in which reference TRBV7-2 and TRBJ1-2 provide the parts outside the CDR3, is GAGVSQSPSNKVTEKGKDVELRCDPISGHTALYWYRQSLGQGLEFLIYFQGNSAPDKSGLPSDRFSAERTGGSVSTLTIQRTQQEDSAVYLCASSFATQSYGYTFGSGTRLTVV.